The source of this T cell receptor (beta chain) is a study of blood T cells in healthy people across ages. CDR3 size: 10 residues. A sample-barcoded 5' primer and a J-beta primer mix were used in a second PCR of about 7 to 12 cycles. TCRdb independently ran MiXCR on the 5' RACE reads; one entry per CDR3 protein. The table lists approximately 800,000 distinct CDR3 sequences, around 68% of them singletons, with 25% to 35% in the top ten. The TCR sequence derives from a man under 40 in good health. The chain has TRBV12-3 or TRBV12-4 and TRBJ2-4, with no clear D. Judging by the DNA end, TRBJ2-7 fits better; the J call may be wrong. Sequencing was performed on blood. The CDR3 loop is CASARNEQYF. DNA for the CDR3: TGTGCCAGCGCTAGAAACGAGCAGTACTTC.